What follows are 21 T cell receptor beta chains derived from one specimen sequenced in a study of T cell responses to AZD1222 COVID-19 vaccine. Sequencing was performed with immunoSEQ multiplex PCR; in TCRdb, only in-frame clones are kept and a portion is missing. The repertoire holds 90,000 to 120,000 clones, 86% seen once, with 3% to 4% in the top ten. This material consisted of peripheral blood, taken on day 0 of AZD1222 vaccination. The receptor source for this set is an adult in good health.

The chain uses TRBV4-3 and TRBJ1-4; D gene unclear. This CDR3 is 16 amino acids long. Trimming stripped 3 bases from V and 5 bases from J, with 16 bases between. CDR1 is LGHNA and CDR2 is YSLEER in the germline V gene. The CDR3, as DNA: TGCGCCAGCAGCCATGTTCAGACGGAGTCAAATGAAAAACTGTTTTTT. It encodes CASSHVQTESNEKLFF.

This chain connects TRBV7-9 to TRBJ1-1; 11 bases match TRBD1. The ends lost 1 base at V and 4 bases at J; junction bases unmatched: 14. From germline, CDR1 is SEHNR and CDR2 FQNEAQ (reference sequence). This CDR3 spans 19 amino acids. DNA of the CDR3: TGTGCCAGCAGCTTAGGGTGGACAGGGGGCGTGAGGATGAGCACTGAAGCTTTCTTT. Translating gives CASSLGWTGGVRMSTEAFF.

The J gene is TRBJ1-5, the V gene TRBV19, with 10 positions matching TRBD1. After removal of 5 bases from V and 5 bases from J, the junction contained 6 bases not matched to a gene. CDR1 is LNHDA, CDR2 SQIVND, per germline (reference sequence). CDR3 length: 15 residues. CDR3 in amino acids: CASSWDRGKYQPQHF. CDR3 coding DNA: TGTGCCAGTAGTTGGGACAGGGGAAAATATCAGCCCCAGCATTTT.

The V and J genes are TRBV7-6 and TRBJ2-3, with 9 bases that match TRBD1. After removal of 6 bases from V and 5 bases from J, the junction contained 6 bases not matched to a gene. The CDR3 loop spans 14 amino acids. Germline lookup yields CDR1 SGHVS and CDR2 FNYEAQ. CDR3: CASSEGTGLDTQYF. The CDR3 DNA is TGTGCCAGCAGTGAGGGGACAGGGTTAGATACGCAGTATTTT.

The chain links TRBV5-1 to TRBJ2-1, with TRBD2 identical over 8 bases. Germline values: CDR1 SGHRS, CDR2 YFSETQ. The CDR3 extends over 19 amino acids. Trimming removed 0 bases from V and 7 bases from J; junction bases left unmatched: 18. CDR3 in amino acids: CASSLVPFISGGADNEQFF. For the CDR3, the DNA is TGCGCCAGCAGCTTGGTCCCGTTTATCTCGGGGGGGGCCGATAATGAGCAGTTCTTC. The full variable domain, in which reference TRBV5-1 and TRBJ2-1 provide the parts outside the CDR3, is KAGVTQTPRYLIKTRGQQVTLSCSPISGHRSVSWYQQTPGQGLQFLFEYFSETQRNKGNFPGRFSGRQFSNSRSEMNVSTLELGDSALYLCASSLVPFISGGADNEQFFGPGTRLTVL.

This clone was seen once. This chain connects TRBV7-3 to TRBJ2-1, with 9 bases matching TRBD2. J was trimmed by 4 bases and V by 0 bases; bases with no gene match: 7. CDR3 size: 17 residues. CDR1 and CDR2 from the germline V gene are SGHTA and FQGTGA. The CDR3 loop reads CASSLTPLAGRYNEQFF. CDR3 bases: TGTGCCAGCAGCTTAACGCCCCTAGCGGGGCGTTACAATGAGCAGTTCTTC.

The chain recombines TRBV11-3 with TRBJ1-1; D is unclear. This CDR3 has 13 amino acids. Trimming left V 5 bases short and J 5 bases short, with 12 bases between. Germline-derived CDR1 and CDR2 are SGHNT and YENEEA. The DNA of the CDR3 is TGTGCCAGCAGCAATCAGGAGGATACTGAAGCTTTCTTT. It is translated as CASSNQEDTEAFF.

The chain is built from TRBV5-8 and TRBJ2-1; no clear D. V was cut by 2 bases and J by 6 bases, with 3 bases left in between. This CDR3 contains 11 residues. Looked up from germline, CDR1 is SGHTS and CDR2 is YDEGEE. The CDR3 sequence is CASSLLNEQFF. DNA of the CDR3: TGTGCCAGCAGCTTACTCAATGAGCAGTTCTTC. The variable domain in full, with the rest retrieved from reference TRBV5-8 and TRBJ2-1, is EAGVTQSPTHLIKTRGQQATLRCSPISGHTSVYWYQQALGLGLQFLLWYDEGEERNRGNFPPRFSGRQFPNYSSELNVNALELEDSALYLCASSLLNEQFFGPGTRLTVL.

The chain has TRBV4-2 and TRBJ1-3; perhaps TRBD1 as D (5 bases). In germline, CDR1 is LGHNA, CDR2 YNFKEQ. The CDR3 contains 15 residues. The germline V and J ends were trimmed by 4 bases and 3 bases, with 13 bases remaining between them. CDR3 amino acids: CASSPSSGYGNTIYF. The CDR3 nucleotides read TGTGCCAGCAGCCCCAGCTCAGGGTATGGAAACACCATATATTTT.

V usage is TRBV10-3 and J usage is TRBJ2-3; D gene unclear. CDR1 and CDR2 (germline): ENHRY, SYGVKD. Trimming took off 0 bases at V and 0 bases at J, with 7 bases between the two ends. This CDR3 is built from 15 residues. The CDR3 DNA reads TGTGCCATCAGTGAGTCTATTGGGAGCACAGATACGCAGTATTTT. This encodes CAISESIGSTDTQYF.

This clone was seen a few times. The chain carries TRBV7-5 and TRBJ2-1; TRBD2 was called by the table and not checked on the DNA. TRBV7-5 is a pseudogene segment. This CDR3 has 12 amino acids. As DNA, the CDR3 is TGTGCCAGAAGCTTAGGGTCGGTGGGAGACCTCTTC. This gives the protein CARSLGSVGDLF.

J is TRBJ1-4 and V is TRBV3-1 (or the pseudogene TRBV3-2); 7 bases are a match to TRBD1. Germline V CDR1 and CDR2: LGHDT, YNNKEL (reference sequence). V trimming: 6 bases; J trimming: 8 bases; junction bases outside the gene matches: 9. The CDR3 is 14 residues long. The CDR3 here is CASSPTGVVEKLFF. The CDR3, as DNA: TGTGCCAGCAGTCCTACAGGGGTGGTCGAAAAACTGTTTTTT.

V gene TRBV6-5 combines with J gene TRBJ1-6, with TRBD1 identical over 7 bases. The germline V gene has CDR1 MNHEY and CDR2 SVGAGI. V was pared by 2 bases and J by 10 bases, with 5 bases of the junction left unmatched. CDR3 length: 14 amino acids. The CDR3 loop reads CASSYRQGESPLHF. CDR3 nucleotide sequence: TGTGCCAGCAGTTACCGGCAGGGGGAATCACCCCTCCACTTT.

The chain's CDR3 is CASSSGQGAGAGELFF. In DNA form, the CDR3 reads TGTGCCAGCAGCTCTGGACAGGGTGCGGGGGCCGGGGAGCTGTTTTTT. The chain recombines TRBV11-2 with TRBJ2-2, with D tentatively TRBD1 (8 bases). The CDR3 is 16 amino acids. V shed 4 bases and J shed 6 bases, with 18 bases lying between them. Germline V gene lookup returns CDR1 SGHAT and CDR2 FQNNGV. Based on the CDR3 plus reference TRBV11-2 and TRBJ2-2, the full variable domain is EAGVAQSPRYKIIEKRQSVAFWCNPISGHATLYWYQQILGQGPKLLIQFQNNGVVDDSQLPKDRFSAERLKGVDSTLKIQPAKLEDSAVYLCASSSGQGAGAGELFFGEGSRLTVL.

V is TRBV9 and J is TRBJ1-3; the D gene is possibly TRBD1 (6 bases). The CDR3 runs to 13 residues. Trimming pared 0 bases from V and 7 bases from J, leaving 8 bases between. Germline lookup yields CDR1 SGDLS and CDR2 YYNGEE. In DNA, the CDR3 is TGTGCCAGCAGCGTAGTGGGGGCCAACACCATATATTTT. Its protein is CASSVVGANTIYF. The variable domain in full, with the rest retrieved from reference TRBV9 and TRBJ1-3, is DSGVTQTPKHLITATGQRVTLRCSPRSGDLSVYWYQQSLDQGLQFLIQYYNGEERAKGNILERFSAQQFPDLHSELNLSSLELGDSALYFCASSVVGANTIYFGEGSWLTVV.

The rearrangement links TRBV6-5 to TRBJ2-3; 7 bases fit TRBD2. The V gene's germline CDR1 is MNHEY and CDR2 SVGAGI. J gave up 1 base and V 2 bases, and 3 bases lay outside the gene matches. The CDR3 covers 15 residues. CDR3 sequence (DNA): TGTGCCAGCAGTTACGCTGCGGGGGGCACAGATACGCAGTATTTT. Protein: CASSYAAGGTDTQYF.

The chain is built from TRBV30 and TRBJ1-5, with 7 bases matching TRBD1. Germline loops: CDR1 GTSNPN, CDR2 SVGIG (reference sequence). The CDR3 loop spans 14 amino acids. V trimming: 3 bases; J trimming: 6 bases; junction bases outside the gene matches: 8. CDR3 bases: TGTGCCTGGAGGGGCAGGGGGGCCGGTCAGCCCCAGCATTTT. Translating gives CAWRGRGAGQPQHF.

This chain joins TRBV24-1 and TRBJ2-5; the D gene is possibly TRBD1 (5 bases). CDR3 length equals 14 residues. V lost 7 bases, J lost 0 bases, and 11 bases lay in between. Looked up from germline, CDR1 is KGHDR and CDR2 is SFDVKD. The CDR3 region is CATRGRGYQETQYF. The DNA of the CDR3 is TGTGCCACCAGGGGTAGGGGTTACCAAGAGACCCAGTACTTC.

V and J are TRBV5-1 and TRBJ2-2, with D possibly called TRBD1 or TRBD2 (5 bases each). Trimming took off 4 bases at V and 3 bases at J, with 7 bases between the two ends. The CDR3 consists of 13 residues. Germline V gene sequence: CDR1 SGHRS, CDR2 YFSETQ. The CDR3 bases are TGCGCCAGCAGCCGGGGCGACACCGGGGAGCTGTTTTTT. This encodes CASSRGDTGELFF.

The V gene is TRBV28, the J gene TRBJ1-2; 7 nucleotides agree with TRBD1. Germline CDR1 and CDR2: MDHEN and SYDVKM. J lost 4 bases, V lost 4 bases, and 6 bases had no gene match. The CDR3 length is 14 residues. Here the CDR3 reads CASSSGQIRYGYTF. CDR3 DNA: TGTGCCAGCAGTTCGGGACAGATTCGCTATGGCTACACCTTC.

V gene TRBV3-1 (or the pseudogene TRBV3-2) combines with J gene TRBJ2-5, with 9 bases fitting TRBD1. Germline V CDR1 and CDR2: LGHDT, YNNKEL (reference sequence). The CDR3 totals 15 residues. With 4 bases clipped from V and 4 bases from J, the junction kept 7 bases outside the gene matches. This chain's CDR3 is CASSPDRGITETQYF. The CDR3 nucleotides read TGTGCCAGCAGCCCCGACAGGGGGATAACAGAGACCCAGTACTTC.